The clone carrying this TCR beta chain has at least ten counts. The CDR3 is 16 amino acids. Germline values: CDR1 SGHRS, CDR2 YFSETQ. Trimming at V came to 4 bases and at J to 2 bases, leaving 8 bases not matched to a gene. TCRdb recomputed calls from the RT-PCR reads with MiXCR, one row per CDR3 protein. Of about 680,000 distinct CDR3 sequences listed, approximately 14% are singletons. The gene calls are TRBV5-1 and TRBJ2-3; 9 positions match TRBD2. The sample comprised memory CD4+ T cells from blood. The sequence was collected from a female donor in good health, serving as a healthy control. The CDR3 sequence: CASSPERGATTDTQYF. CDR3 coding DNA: TGCGCCAGCAGCCCCGAGCGGGGGGCAACCACAGATACGCAGTATTTT.